A selection of T cell receptor beta chains follows, all from one sample in a study of blood T cell repertoires in COVID-19. Profiling relied on immunoSEQ multiplex PCR, and the TCRdb table lists in-frame clones only, not all of them. The sample contains more than 250,000 clones, around 86% of which appear only once. The sequenced material came from peripheral blood. All receptors come from a man younger than 30 with active or convalescent COVID-19. CDR3s include the opening cysteine and the closing phenylalanine or tryptophan. The D gene is left open where the match is weak. Size is omitted from some rows. Given values are once, few, many or a class for expanded clones.

J gene,V gene,D gene,clone size,CDR3 length,CDR3 DNA,CDR3 protein
TRBJ2-3,TRBV4-2,-,-,15,TGTGCCAGCAGCCAAGATGGGCCCACCTCAGATACGCAGTATTTT,CASSQDGPTSDTQYF
TRBJ1-4,TRBV30,TRBD1,-,14,TGTGCCTGGAGTGACCGGACAGGGGCTGAAAAACTGTTTTTT,CAWSDRTGAEKLFF
TRBJ2-2,TRBV19,-,-,15,TGTGCCAGTAGTTCCAAGAAGCGGAACACCGGGGAGCTGTTTTTT,CASSSKKRNTGELFF
TRBJ2-1,TRBV5-4,TRBD2,-,16,TGTGCCAGCAGCTTGGCCTCAATAGCGGGCTCTCGGGAGCAGTTCTTC,CASSLASIAGSREQFF
TRBJ2-1,TRBV18,TRBD1,-,19,TGTGCCAGCTCACCAGTGGGACAGGGGCCCCGGAGCTCCTACAATGAGCAGTTCTTC,CASSPVGQGPRSSYNEQFF
TRBJ2-3,TRBV5-4,TRBD2,-,15,TGTGCCAGCACCGGTACTAGCGGGGGAACAGATACGCAGTATTTT,CASTGTSGGTDTQYF
TRBJ1-2,TRBV11-3,-,-,13,TGTGCCAGCAGCCCGCGGGGTTACTATGGCTACACCTTC,CASSPRGYYGYTF
TRBJ2-2,TRBV15,-,-,15,TGTGCCACCAGCAGTGGGACATCTAACACCGGGGAGCTGTTTTTT,CATSSGTSNTGELFF
TRBJ1-2,TRBV18,TRBD1,once,16,TGTGCCAGCTCACCACCTTACAGGGGGCGTAGCTATGGCTACACCTTC,CASSPPYRGRSYGYTF
TRBJ2-2,TRBV7-6,TRBD2,-,18,TGTGCCAGCAGCTTAGCGGCTAGCGGGCGTCCGAACACCGGGGAGCTGTTTTTT,CASSLAASGRPNTGELFF
TRBJ1-1,TRBV28,TRBD1,once,18,TGTGCCAGCAGTTTAGGTGGTAGGGGGCGGGGCGGACACACTGAAGCTTTCTTT,CASSLGGRGRGGHTEAFF
TRBJ2-1,TRBV29-1,-,-,11,TGCAGCGTTGAAGGGAGCAATGAGCAGTTCTTC,CSVEGSNEQFF
TRBJ2-7,TRBV21-1,-,-,18,TGTGCCAGCAGCAAAGCACAGAGAACGGGAGGGGCTTGGTACGAGCAGTACTTC,CASSKAQRTGGAWYEQYF
TRBJ2-7,TRBV3-1/TRBV3-2,-,-,14,TGTGCCAGCAGCCAAATGGCCTCATCCTACGAGCAGTACTTC,CASSQMASSYEQYF
TRBJ2-5,TRBV6-2/TRBV6-3,-,-,13,TGTGCCAGCAGTGGTGGTGGGAGAGAGACCCAGTACTTC,CASSGGGRETQYF
TRBJ1-3,TRBV19,-,-,16,TGTGCCAGTAGTATGGGGAGGATGGTCCACGGAAACACCATATATTTT,CASSMGRMVHGNTIYF
TRBJ1-6,TRBV12-5,-,-,13,TGTGCTAGTGGTTTGGAGGACTCTTCACCCCTCCACTTT,CASGLEDSSPLHF
TRBJ2-1,TRBV19,TRBD2,-,15,TGTGCCAGTAGCTCGTTCGCGGGGGACTACAATGAGCAGTTCTTC,CASSSFAGDYNEQFF
TRBJ2-7,TRBV29-1,-,-,12,TGCAGCGTTGCGAGGGGGACCTACGAGCAGTACTTC,CSVARGTYEQYF
TRBJ2-7,TRBV3-1/TRBV3-2,TRBD1,-,14,TGTGCCAGCAGTCCGACCGGGACAGAGGACGAGCAGTACTTC,CASSPTGTEDEQYF
TRBJ2-3,TRBV3-1/TRBV3-2,TRBD2,-,17,TGTGCCAGCAGCCGCTCAAAAGGGACTAGCGTTGAAGATACGCAGTATTTT,CASSRSKGTSVEDTQYF
TRBJ2-7,TRBV5-4,TRBD1,once,13,TGTGCCAGCAGCCAGGACAGGGGCTACGAGCAGTACTTC,CASSQDRGYEQYF
TRBJ2-5,TRBV19,TRBD2,many,16,TGTGCCAGTACCTCCGTGTCGAGCGGGAGACAAGAGACCCAGTACTTC,CASTSVSSGRQETQYF
TRBJ1-1,TRBV11-3,-,few,13,TGTGCCAGCAGCGCCGGTCTGGAGACTGAAGCTTTCTTT,CASSAGLETEAFF
TRBJ1-3,TRBV19,TRBD1,few,14,TGTGCCAGTAAAGGACAGGGAGATGGAAACACCATATATTTT,CASKGQGDGNTIYF
TRBJ2-7,TRBV4-1,-,-,15,TGCGCCAGCAGCCAAGAACCAAACACGTACCGCGAGCAGTACTTC,CASSQEPNTYREQYF
TRBJ1-2,TRBV11-1,TRBD1,-,12,TGTGCCAGCAGCCAGACAGGGACGGGCTACACCTTC,CASSQTGTGYTF
TRBJ2-2,TRBV11-3,-,once,14,TGTGCCAGCAGCCCCCTGGGCGTTGGCGGGGAGCTGTTTTTT,CASSPLGVGGELFF
TRBJ2-7,TRBV19,-,-,16,TGTGCCAGTAGTCCCCCCGGGACTGGAGGTTCCTACGAGCAGTACTTC,CASSPPGTGGSYEQYF
TRBJ1-6,TRBV5-5,TRBD1,-,14,TGTGCCAGCAGCTGGGACAGGGGATATTCACCCCTCCACTTT,CASSWDRGYSPLHF
TRBJ2-4,TRBV4-3,TRBD1,-,16,TGCGCCAGCAGCCTCGACAGGGGATTAGCCAAAAACATTCAGTACTTC,CASSLDRGLAKNIQYF
TRBJ2-2,TRBV5-1,TRBD1,-,17,TGCGCCAGCAGCTGGGGGACAGGGCGTTCCGGCACCGGGGAGCTGTTTTTT,CASSWGTGRSGTGELFF
TRBJ2-1,TRBV24-1,-,-,15,TGTGCCACCAGTGACCAACAGGGAACCTACAATGAGCAGTTCTTC,CATSDQQGTYNEQFF
TRBJ2-1,TRBV5-8,TRBD2,-,17,TGTGCCAGCAGCTTCCCCCTAGCGGGAGGGAAGGACAATGAGCAGTTCTTC,CASSFPLAGGKDNEQFF
TRBJ2-1,TRBV5-4,TRBD2,-,14,TGTGCCAGCAGCCCCGGACTAGCAGACAATGAGCAGTTCTTC,CASSPGLADNEQFF
TRBJ2-3,TRBV19,TRBD2,-,16,TGTGCCAGTAGTTGGGGACTAGCGGGATTCACAGATACGCAGTATTTT,CASSWGLAGFTDTQYF
TRBJ2-7,TRBV27,TRBD1,once,15,TGTGCCAGCCGTTTGGTAGGACAGGAGGCCTACGAGCAGTACTTC,CASRLVGQEAYEQYF
TRBJ2-2,TRBV29-1,TRBD2,-,16,TGCAGCGTTGAAGGGACTAGCAGTTCGAACACCGGGGAGCTGTTTTTT,CSVEGTSSSNTGELFF
TRBJ1-3,TRBV6-5,TRBD1,-,14,TGTGCCAGCAGCGGGACAGGCTCTGGAAACACCATATATTTT,CASSGTGSGNTIYF
TRBJ2-7,TRBV9,TRBD2,-,15,TGTGCCAGCAGCGTAGGGGGCGGGAGTGCGTACGAGCAGTACTTC,CASSVGGGSAYEQYF
TRBJ1-5,TRBV12-3/TRBV12-4,-,-,12,TGTGCCAGCGGAGGGGAGGTTCAGCCCCAGCATTTT,CASGGEVQPQHF
TRBJ1-2,TRBV6-5,TRBD1,-,14,TGTGCCAGCAGTTCGGACAGGAACTCGTATGGCTACACCTTC,CASSSDRNSYGYTF
TRBJ2-3,TRBV5-1,TRBD2,-,20,TGCGCCAGCAGTCTCCAGAGACTAGCGGGGGGGCCTCCGGGCACAGATACGCAGTATTTT,CASSLQRLAGGPPGTDTQYF
TRBJ2-7,TRBV5-1,-,few,15,TGCGCCAGCAGCTTGGTGGCAGGGGGGTCCTACGAGCAGTACTTC,CASSLVAGGSYEQYF
TRBJ2-3,TRBV13,-,-,16,TGTGCCAGCAGCTTCATCCCCCGGCGGGCCACAGATACGCAGTATTTT,CASSFIPRRATDTQYF
TRBJ2-1,TRBV19,TRBD2,-,17,TGTGCCAGTAGTATCACCCATCTAGCGGAAAAATACAATGAGCAGTTCTTC,CASSITHLAEKYNEQFF
TRBJ1-2,TRBV12-3/TRBV12-4,-,-,12,TGTGCCAGCAGCCTGGCCGGGGTTGGCTACACCTTC,CASSLAGVGYTF
TRBJ2-2,TRBV4-1,-,-,13,TGCGCCAGCAGCCAAGGGTTAGTTGGGGAGCTGTTTTTT,CASSQGLVGELFF
TRBJ2-7,TRBV5-8,-,few,14,TGTGCCAGCAGCTTGGTACAGGGTCTCGACGAGCAGTACTTC,CASSLVQGLDEQYF
TRBJ2-2,TRBV5-4,TRBD1,-,14,TGTGCCAGCAGCGACAGGGGCAATGCAGGGGAGCTGTTTTTT,CASSDRGNAGELFF
TRBJ1-5,TRBV29-1,TRBD1,-,13,TGCAGCGTTGTAAGCGACAGGGGCCAGCCCCAGCATTTT,CSVVSDRGQPQHF
TRBJ1-1,TRBV4-1,-,-,15,TGCGCCAGCAGTCATACGGGGGGCCTGAACACTGAAGCTTTCTTT,CASSHTGGLNTEAFF
TRBJ2-7,TRBV3-1/TRBV3-2,TRBD2,-,17,TGTGCCAGCAGCCAAGATGCCCTAGCGGGAGACCCCAACGAGCAGTACTTC,CASSQDALAGDPNEQYF